What follows are 26 T cell receptor beta chains derived from one specimen sequenced in a study of CD8+CD57+ T cells in acquired aplastic anemia. Both TCR beta VDJ combination and CDR3 sequence profiling were carried out. Genomic DNA was the template for this profiling. TCRdb passed the reads through MiXCR, listing each CDR3 protein once. This table has about 240,000 distinct CDR3 sequences, more than 40% appearing once. In patients chosen for sequencing, flow cytometry had shown CD8+CD57+ cell expansion. The sample was sorted CD4+, CD8+, or CD8+CD57+ T cells (not recorded which) from PBMCs. All receptors derive from a human donor with aplastic anemia.

V usage is TRBV15 and J usage is TRBJ1-2; TRBD1 matches 8 bases. This CDR3 contains 16 residues. The V and J ends lost 1 base and 6 bases, in that order; junction bases with no gene match: 10. Germline CDR1 LNHNV, CDR2 YYDKDF (reference sequence). DNA of the CDR3: TGTGCCACCAGCAGAGGGGGGTCCAACAGGGGGGATGGCTACACCTTC. Amino acid sequence: CATSRGGSNRGDGYTF.

About this clonotype: A read error may produce the germline difference seen at one junction end. The rearrangement uses TRBV2 and TRBJ2-5; 11 nucleotides line up with TRBD2. The CDR3 totals 14 residues. Germline V gene lookup returns CDR1 SNHLY and CDR2 FYNNEI. The chain's CDR3 is CASSGGGRGTSGNF. Written as DNA, the CDR3 is TGTGCCAGCAGCGGGGGGGGCCGAGGGACTAGCGGAAACTTC.

This clonotype was recorded once. The chain links TRBV2 to TRBJ1-2, with unresolved D. The germline CDR1 and CDR2 sequences are SNHLY and FYNNEI. V dropped 6 bases and J dropped 2 bases, with 7 bases sitting between them. The CDR3 loop spans 12 amino acids. The CDR3 spells CASSGENYGYTF. The CDR3 DNA reads as TGTGCCAGCAGCGGGGAAAACTATGGCTACACCTTC. Drawing the rest from reference TRBV2 and TRBJ1-2, the complete variable domain is EPEVTQTPSHQVTQMGQEVILRCVPISNHLYFYWYRQILGQKVEFLVSFYNNEISEKSEIFDDQFSVERPDGSNFTLKIRSTKLEDSAMYFCASSGENYGYTFGSGTRLTVV.

In regard to this clonotype: This may be a read error: a much more frequent sequence differs by one nucleotide. The chain uses TRBV7-9 and TRBJ1-3, with TRBD1 identical over 7 bases. The CDR3 extends over 16 amino acids. CDR1 SEHNR and CDR2 FQNEAQ come from the germline V gene (reference sequence). The CDR3 DNA reads as TGTGCCAGCAGCCAAGATCCGACAGGGACTGGAAACACCATACATTTT. Its translation: CASSQDPTGTGNTIHF. Full variable domain (missing parts from reference TRBV7-9 and TRBJ1-3): DTGVSQNPRHKITKRGQNVTFRCDPISEHNRLYWYRQTLGQGPEFLTYFQNEAQLEKSRLLSDRFSAERPKGSFSTLEIQRTEQGDSAMYLCASSQDPTGTGNTIHFGEGSWLTVV.

This clonotype has only a few counts. The V call is TRBV28, the J call TRBJ2-7, with D possibly called TRBD1 or TRBD2 (5 bases each). Germline lookup yields CDR1 MDHEN and CDR2 SYDVKM. V was pared by 2 bases and J by 3 bases, with 17 bases between. The CDR3 has 16 amino acids. CDR3 in DNA: TGTGCCAGCAGTTTAAGGGCAGGGAGAGAGTACTACGAGCAGTACTTC. It yields the protein CASSLRAGREYYEQYF. The complete variable domain, with remaining parts taken from reference TRBV28 and TRBJ2-7, reads DVKVTQSSRYLVKRTGEKVFLECVQDMDHENMFWYRQDPGLGLRLIYFSYDVKMKEKGDIPEGYSVSREKKERFSLILESASTNQTSMYLCASSLRAGREYYEQYFGPGTRLTVT.

The chain couples TRBV7-4 to TRBJ2-7; D is possibly TRBD2 (6 bases). The germline V gene encodes CDR1 SGHVT and CDR2 SQSDAQ. CDR3 length: 16 residues. V lost 5 bases and J lost 5, with 22 bases in between. CDR3 loop: CASSPPSRSGVNEQYF. The CDR3 DNA is TGTGCCAGCAGCCCGCCTTCGCGATCGGGGGTCAACGAGCAGTACTTC. Supplemented by reference TRBV7-4 and TRBJ2-7, the full variable domain reads GAGVSQSPRYKVAKRGRDVALRCDSISGHVTLYWYRQTLGQGSEVLTYSQSDAQRDKSGRPSGRFSAERPERSVSTLKIQRTEQGDSAVYLCASSPPSRSGVNEQYFGPGTRLTVT.

There are many counts of this clonotype. The rearrangement joins TRBV13 to TRBJ2-7, with D perhaps TRBD1 or TRBD2 (5 bases each). CDR3 size: 17 residues. In germline, CDR1 is PRHDT, CDR2 FYEKMQ (reference sequence). Trimming removed 4 bases at V and 4 bases at J, with 23 bases between. The CDR3 protein is CASSSSSQAHEGYEQYF. In DNA form, the CDR3 reads TGTGCCAGCAGCTCAAGCTCACAGGCTCACGAGGGGTACGAGCAGTACTTC. Drawing the rest from reference TRBV13 and TRBJ2-7, the complete variable domain is AAGVIQSPRHLIKEKRETATLKCYPIPRHDTVYWYQQGPGQDPQFLISFYEKMQSDKGSIPDRFSAQQFSDYHSELNMSSLELGDSALYFCASSSSSQAHEGYEQYFGPGTRLTVT.

This clonotype was counted a few times. The CDR3 is CSARGANVLTF. The CDR3 nucleotides are TGCAGTGCTAGGGGGGCCAACGTCCTGACTTTC. This sequence joins TRBV20-1 and TRBJ2-6; D remains ambiguous. The CDR3 contains 11 residues. Germline CDR1 reads DFQATT; CDR2 reads SNEGSKA (reference sequence). The germline V and J ends were trimmed by 3 bases and 4 bases, with 1 base remaining between them.

The table lists this clonotype with many counts. In DNA form, the CDR3 reads TGCGCCAGCAGCCAAGATCTAGAGGGAACTGAAGCTTTCTTT. Translating gives CASSQDLEGTEAFF. This sequence joins TRBV4-3 and TRBJ1-1; D is unresolved. The CDR3 is made up of 14 amino acids. Looked up from germline, CDR1 is LGHNA and CDR2 is YSLEER. V was shortened by 0 bases and J by 5 bases, with 10 bases between the two germline ends.

This clonotype has a count of ten or more. The rearrangement joins TRBV5-1 to TRBJ1-1, with D maybe TRBD1 (6 bases). Germline V gene sequence: CDR1 SGHRS, CDR2 YFSETQ. Trimming removed 4 bases at V and 8 bases at J, with 15 bases between. The CDR3 contains 13 residues. CDR3 sequence: CASSPWIRGEAFF. The CDR3 nucleotides are TGCGCCAGCAGCCCCTGGATCAGGGGAGAAGCTTTCTTT.

This clonotype was seen a few times. This chain uses TRBV27 with TRBJ2-5, with TRBD2 identical over 7 bases. The CDR3 contains 16 residues. V trimming: 1 base; J trimming: 1 base; junction bases outside the gene matches: 6. Per the germline V gene, CDR1 is MNHEY and CDR2 is SMNVEV (reference sequence). Written as DNA, the CDR3 is TGTGCCAGCAGTTTATTTCCTAGCGGAGCCCAAGAGACCCAGTACTTC. Amino acids: CASSLFPSGAQETQYF.

The DNA for the CDR3 is TGCAGTGCTAGTGGGGGGACGCTACTATATGGCTACACCTTC. Its protein product is CSASGGTLLYGYTF. V usage is TRBV20-1 and J usage is TRBJ1-2; tentative D call: TRBD1 (5 bases). Trimming shortened V by 3 bases and J by 5 bases, and 16 bases separated the two germline ends. This CDR3 region has 14 residues. Per germline, CDR1 DFQATT and CDR2 SNEGSKA (reference sequence).

In regard to this clonotype: The CDR3 end shows no conserved phenylalanine or tryptophan, and so a read error is likely. This rearrangement joins TRBV20-1 to TRBJ1-5, with no clear D. CDR3 length equals 12 residues. Trimming left V 3 bases short and J 4 bases short, with 7 bases between. Germline V gene sequence: CDR1 DFQATT, CDR2 SNEGSKA (reference sequence). DNA of the CDR3: TGCAGTGCTAGTTTACCTAATCAGCCCCAGCATTCT. Its protein is CSASLPNQPQHS.

The table lists this clonotype with a count of one. The CDR3 here is CASSFGNQETQYF. CDR3 coding DNA: TGTGCCAGCAGCTTTGGAAACCAAGAGACCCAGTACTTC. J is TRBJ2-5 and V is TRBV2; D is ambiguous. Germline CDR1 SNHLY, CDR2 FYNNEI. This CDR3 comprises 13 residues. Trimming cost V 6 bases and J 0 bases, with 8 bases left between them.

This chain joins TRBV29-1 and TRBJ2-7; D possibly corresponds to TRBD2 (6 bases). The CDR3 totals 11 residues. V lost 2 bases to trimming and J lost 5 bases, with 7 bases between them. Per germline, CDR1 SQVTM and CDR2 ANQGSEA. DNA of the CDR3: TGCAGCGTTGAACGCGGGAACGAGCAGTACTTC. The encoded protein is CSVERGNEQYF.

In the case of this clonotype: At one end the junction does not follow the germline gene, possibly because of a read error. The chain uses TRBV7-9 and TRBJ2-2, with 8 bases matching TRBD2. Germline V lookup: CDR1 SEHNR, CDR2 FQNEAQ (reference sequence). This CDR3 has 14 residues. The CDR3 protein is CASSYSGTTGEPFF. The CDR3 DNA reads TGTGCCAGCAGCTATAGCGGGACCACCGGGGAGCCGTTTTTT.

This clonotype was counted at least ten times. V usage is TRBV12-3 or TRBV12-4 and J usage is TRBJ1-1, with D tentatively TRBD1 (5 bases). This CDR3 region has 17 residues. V lost 7 bases, J lost 0 bases, and 21 bases lay in between. The CDR3 here is CASTLDWGVTLNTEAFF. CDR3 DNA sequence: TGTGCCAGCACCTTAGACTGGGGGGTGACGCTGAACACTGAAGCTTTCTTT.

In this sample, this clonotype turned up many times. The V gene is TRBV7-9, the J gene TRBJ1-2; D unclear. The germline V and J ends were trimmed by 2 bases and 6 bases, with 13 bases remaining between them. This CDR3 region has 14 residues. In germline, CDR1 is SEHNR, CDR2 FQNEAQ (reference sequence). This chain's CDR3 is CASSLYTQLNGYTF. CDR3 bases: TGTGCCAGCAGCTTATACACGCAGCTTAATGGCTACACCTTC.

The chain carries TRBV14 and TRBJ1-1; D gene ambiguous. The germline CDR1 and CDR2 sequences are SGHDN and FVKESK. V was shortened by 8 bases and J by 0 bases, with 10 bases between the two germline ends. The CDR3 is 13 residues long. The CDR3 nucleotides are TGTGCCAGCGGACGTCACTTGAACACTGAAGCTTTCTTT. It yields the protein CASGRHLNTEAFF.

About this clonotype: This clone may be a read error of a much larger clone one base away. V usage is TRBV9 and J usage is TRBJ2-7, with 7 bases matching TRBD2. CDR3 length: 12 residues. V shed 0 bases, J shed 7 bases, and the junction held 1 base outside the gene matches. The germline gives CDR1 SGDLS, CDR2 YYNGEE. For the CDR3, the DNA is TGTGCCAGCAGCGTAGTGGGGGGGGAGCAGTACTTC. Translation gives CASSVVGGEQYF.

The chain combines TRBV15 with TRBJ1-1; 8 nucleotides agree with TRBD1. This CDR3 contains 14 residues. Germline V gene data show CDR1 as LNHNV and CDR2 as YYDKDF (reference sequence). The ends lost 5 bases at V and 6 bases at J; junction bases unmatched: 8. This CDR3 is CATSLGTGGAEAFF. The CDR3 DNA reads as TGTGCCACCAGCCTAGGGACAGGCGGAGCTGAAGCTTTCTTT.

As regards this clonotype: One end of the junction fails to match germline, which may point to a read error. This chain links TRBV2 with TRBJ1-1; D not certain. This CDR3 region has 14 residues. Germline values: CDR1 SNHLY, CDR2 FYNNEI. CDR3 DNA: TGTGCCAGCAGGGACCGGAGCGGAGCCACTAAAGCTTTCTTT. Translation: CASRDRSGATKAFF.

Regarding this clonotype: A single base separates this from a much larger clone, so it may be a read error. The V and J genes are TRBV12-3 or TRBV12-4 and TRBJ1-1; D may be TRBD1 (5 bases). The V gene lost 10 bases and the J gene lost 5 bases, with 20 bases spanning the gap. There are 14 residues in the CDR3. CDR3 protein: CANRLRGWDTEAFF. CDR3 nucleotides: TGTGCCAACAGACTAAGGGGCTGGGATACTGAAGCTTTCTTT.

This clonotype was detected ten times or more. The chain uses TRBV5-1 and TRBJ1-1; D might be TRBD1 (6 bases). The CDR3 runs 16 residues. Trimming removed 4 bases at V and 0 bases at J, with 16 bases between. Germline V gene data show CDR1 as SGHRS and CDR2 as YFSETQ. The CDR3 bases are TGCGCCAGCAGCCCCGGACAGTTAAGCATGAACACTGAAGCTTTCTTT. This codes for CASSPGQLSMNTEAFF.

This clonotype has at least ten counts. This chain links TRBV28 with TRBJ1-5; D remains unclear. CDR1 and CDR2 from the germline V gene are MDHEN and SYDVKM. V dropped 7 bases and J dropped 9 bases, with 13 bases sitting between them. The length of the CDR3 is 12 residues. DNA for the CDR3: TGTGCCAGCACTCTAGCTGATAGGCCCCAGCATTTT. This gives the protein CASTLADRPQHF.

In the case of this clonotype: A read error may account for a junction end that differs from germline. The J gene is TRBJ2-1, the V gene TRBV15; D is unresolved. There are 12 residues in the CDR3. CDR1 and CDR2 from the germline V gene are LNHNV and YYDKDF (reference sequence). The CDR3 DNA sequence: TGTGTCACCAGCAGTTACCGAAATGAGCAGTTCTTC. Translating it yields CVTSSYRNEQFF.